A single sample gave rise to the 9 T cell receptor beta chains below, sequenced in a study of cytomegalovirus exposure and HLA in healthy donors. The PCR used 60 Vbeta and 13 Jbeta primers. Here immunoSEQ multiplex PCR was the method, and the copy in TCRdb shows in-frame clones only, minus some. The table shows some 180,000 clones, with approximately 81% occurring only once. The sequenced sample was PBMCs. Receptor source: a man aged 30 to 39 in good health and CMV-seropositive.

V is TRBV18 and J is TRBJ1-2; 10 bases are a match to TRBD1. V was pared by 3 bases and J by 4 bases, with 11 bases of the junction left unmatched. From germline, CDR1 is KGHSH and CDR2 LQKENI. The length of the CDR3 is 17 residues. CDR3 bases: TGTGCCAGCTCACCGTCATCTCCGGGACAGGGGATCTATGGCTACACCTTC. It specifies CASSPSSPGQGIYGYTF.

V usage is TRBV7-6 and J usage is TRBJ2-7; 7 bases are a match to TRBD2. Germline lookup yields CDR1 SGHVS and CDR2 FNYEAQ. The ends lost 0 bases at V and 2 bases at J; junction bases unmatched: 4. The CDR3 is 15 residues long. The CDR3 DNA sequence: TGTGCCAGCAGCTTAGCGGGGAGGGAAACCTACGAGCAGTACTTC. Encoded protein: CASSLAGRETYEQYF.

The gene calls are TRBV5-1 and TRBJ2-7; 10 positions match TRBD1. Per germline, CDR1 SGHRS and CDR2 YFSETQ. This CDR3 region has 14 residues. With 3 bases clipped from V and 6 bases from J, the junction kept 6 bases outside the gene matches. The DNA for the CDR3 is TGCGCCAGCAGCTCCGGGACAGGGGAAGTCGAGCAGTACGTC. Encoded protein: CASSSGTGEVEQYV.

The DNA of the CDR3 is TGTGCCAGCAGTGTGGAGGGTCCCTCTGGAAACACCATATATTTT. Residues: CASSVEGPSGNTIYF. The chain has TRBV6-1 and TRBJ1-3; D gene ambiguous. Trimming pared 4 bases from V and 0 bases from J, leaving 10 bases between. The CDR3 is made up of 15 amino acids. CDR1 MNHNS and CDR2 SASEGT come from the germline V gene.

This clone came up once. The V gene is TRBV18, the J gene TRBJ2-1, with 11 bases matching TRBD1. Germline loops: CDR1 KGHSH, CDR2 LQKENI. CDR3 length: 17 residues. Losses at the gene ends were 4 bases for V and 4 bases for J; bases not matched to a gene: 9. DNA of the CDR3: TGTGCCAGCTCACGCGATGGGGACAGGGGGGCATACAATGAGCAGTTCTTC. The encoded protein is CASSRDGDRGAYNEQFF.

V is TRBV19 and J is TRBJ1-2; 7 bases are shared with TRBD1. Germline assignment: CDR1 LNHDA and CDR2 SQIVND (reference sequence). The CDR3 loop spans 14 amino acids. Germline trimming cut 5 bases from V and 4 bases from J; bases unmatched to any gene: 7. In nucleotides, the CDR3 is TGTGCCAGTAGTCCGAACAGGGGACGCTATGGCTACACCTTC. Translated: CASSPNRGRYGYTF.

This clone was counted between two and nine times. This chain links TRBV4-3 with TRBJ2-3; 7 bases align to TRBD2. The CDR3 spans 14 residues. The ends lost 5 bases at V and 2 bases at J; junction bases unmatched: 4. Germline loops: CDR1 LGHNA, CDR2 YSLEER. CDR3 region: CASSGDYFTDTQYF. The CDR3 DNA is TGCGCCAGCAGCGGGGACTACTTCACAGATACGCAGTATTTT.

The chain couples TRBV27 to TRBJ2-1; 8 bases are shared with TRBD2. J was trimmed by 2 bases and V by 4 bases; bases with no gene match: 7. Germline CDR1 reads MNHEY; CDR2 reads SMNVEV (reference sequence). This CDR3 region has 16 residues. For the CDR3, the DNA is TGTGCCAGCAGTTCCCCCCGGCGGGGGGCCTACAATGAGCAGTTCTTC. Amino acids: CASSSPRRGAYNEQFF.

The chain has TRBV9 and TRBJ2-2, with D tentatively TRBD1 (5 bases). The CDR3 runs to 14 residues. V was trimmed by 4 bases and J by 0 bases, leaving 7 bases between them. Germline values: CDR1 SGDLS, CDR2 YYNGEE. The CDR3 loop is CASSPRANTGELFF. CDR3 sequence (DNA): TGTGCCAGCAGCCCCAGGGCGAACACCGGGGAGCTGTTTTTT.